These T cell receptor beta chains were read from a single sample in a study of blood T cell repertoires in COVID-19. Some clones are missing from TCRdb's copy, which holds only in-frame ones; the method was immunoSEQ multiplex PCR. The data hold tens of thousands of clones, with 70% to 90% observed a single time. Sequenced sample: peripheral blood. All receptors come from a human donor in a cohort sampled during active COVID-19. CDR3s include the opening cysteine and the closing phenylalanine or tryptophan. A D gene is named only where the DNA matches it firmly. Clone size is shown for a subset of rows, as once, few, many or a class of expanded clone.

TGTGCCAGCAGTGAAGGAGGCAGGGTCCGTGGCTACACCTTC	CASSEGGRVRGYTF	NA	TRBV6-1	TRBJ1-2	NA
TGTGCCAGCGTATTCGGTTATAATTCACCCCTCCACTTT	CASVFGYNSPLHF	few	TRBV28	TRBJ1-6	NA
TGTGCCAGCAGCTTTTATCGACAAGAACAGGACACCATATATTTT	CASSFYRQEQDTIYF	NA	TRBV7-9	TRBJ1-3	NA
TGTGCCAGCAGTCACAAGGGGGTCTATGGCTACACCTTC	CASSHKGVYGYTF	few	TRBV11-2	TRBJ1-2	NA
TGTGCCAGCAGATTTGACAGGGACTATGGCTACACCTTC	CASRFDRDYGYTF	NA	TRBV6-5	TRBJ1-2	TRBD1
TGTGCCAGCAGCACAGACGTTGATGTCGGTCAGCCCCAGCATTTT	CASSTDVDVGQPQHF	few	TRBV7-8	TRBJ1-5	NA
TGTGCCAGCAGCCCGGGGGGGTCCTTAAACATTCAGTACTTC	CASSPGGSLNIQYF	NA	TRBV5-4	TRBJ2-4	TRBD2
TGTGCCAGCAGTAGGACAGGGGGACAGCCCCAGCATTTT	CASSRTGGQPQHF	NA	TRBV6-5	TRBJ1-5	TRBD1
TGTGCCAGCAGCTTAAAGGCAGGGACAGGCAACACTGAAGCTTTCTTT	CASSLKAGTGNTEAFF	few	TRBV7-3	TRBJ1-1	TRBD1
TGCGCCAGCAGCACCGACAGGGCCTCCTACAATGAGCAGTTCTTC	CASSTDRASYNEQFF	NA	TRBV5-1	TRBJ2-1	TRBD1
TGCGCCAGCAGCCAAGGATGGGGAGAGAGTCAGCCCCAGCATTTT	CASSQGWGESQPQHF	few	TRBV4-1	TRBJ1-5	NA
TGCGCCAGCAGCGGGACAGGGTTGGACACTGAAGCTTTCTTT	CASSGTGLDTEAFF	NA	TRBV5-1	TRBJ1-1	TRBD1
TGTGCCAGTAAAGGCGCAGGCTTTCGTCAGCCCCAGCATTTT	CASKGAGFRQPQHF	NA	TRBV19	TRBJ1-5	NA
TGTGCCAGCAGCCCCGCCCCGGCAGGGACTTTGGATGAGCAGTTCTTC	CASSPAPAGTLDEQFF	once	TRBV13	TRBJ2-1	NA
TGTGCCAGCAGTGCGGGGGGGGGCCGCTCCTACAATGGGCAGTTCTTC	CASSAGGGRSYNGQFF	NA	TRBV11-2	TRBJ2-1	TRBD2
TGTGCCACCAGTGATGACATACACAATGAGCAGTTCTTC	CATSDDIHNEQFF	NA	TRBV24-1	TRBJ2-1	NA
TGTGCCAGCAGCTTAGGACAATCTCTGGGCTCCTACGAGCAGTACTTC	CASSLGQSLGSYEQYF	NA	TRBV7-2	TRBJ2-7	NA
TGTGCCAGCAGGGAAGCGGGGGGAGCCATTAGGACCCAGTACTTC	CASREAGGAIRTQYF	NA	TRBV2	TRBJ2-5	TRBD2
TGTGCCAGCAGCCAAGGCGCATTACTAGCCAAAAACATTCAGTACTTC	CASSQGALLAKNIQYF	NA	TRBV3-1/TRBV3-2	TRBJ2-4	NA
TGTGCCAGCAGCTTGGGCCAGGGCAGCAGCAATCAGCCCCAGCATTTT	CASSLGQGSSNQPQHF	NA	TRBV11-2	TRBJ1-5	NA
TGTGCCACCGCCTCGGGAGGGATTAATTCACCCCTCCACTTT	CATASGGINSPLHF	NA	TRBV6-5	TRBJ1-6	NA
TGTGCCAGTAGTTCGCACGACAGGGCCCTTTCCAATGAGCAGTTCTTC	CASSSHDRALSNEQFF	NA	TRBV19	TRBJ2-1	TRBD1
TGTGCCAGCAGCTTGTTGGTAACGGGAAATCAGCCCCAGCATTTT	CASSLLVTGNQPQHF	NA	TRBV5-5	TRBJ1-5	NA
TGTGCCAGCAGCCTCGGAGTCGGGCCCGGGAGCTCTGGAAACACCATATATTTT	CASSLGVGPGSSGNTIYF	NA	TRBV5-4	TRBJ1-3	NA
TGTGCCAGCAGCTTAGTAGATAGGGACAGGGGGCACGAGCAGTACTTC	CASSLVDRDRGHEQYF	NA	TRBV7-9	TRBJ2-7	TRBD1
TGTGCCAGTAGTGGCCTAGCTCGCACCGGGGAGCTGTTTTTT	CASSGLARTGELFF	once	TRBV19	TRBJ2-2	NA
TGTGCCAGCAGCTTATTCGAGGTTGTCAGGAACACCGGGGAGCTGTTTTTT	CASSLFEVVRNTGELFF	NA	TRBV7-2	TRBJ2-2	NA
TGTGCCAGCAGCTTAGGGCTAGCGGGGGAAGTTGAGCAGTTCTTC	CASSLGLAGEVEQFF	NA	TRBV7-3	TRBJ2-1	TRBD2
TGCGCCAGCAGCCACGGACTAGCCGGGGAGCTGTTTTTT	CASSHGLAGELFF	NA	TRBV4-3	TRBJ2-2	TRBD2
TGTGCCTGGGACAGTCCAAGTTTAACCCAGTACTTC	CAWDSPSLTQYF	NA	TRBV30	TRBJ2-5	NA
TGTGCCAGCAGTTTATCCAGCTATGGCTACACCTTC	CASSLSSYGYTF	NA	TRBV28	TRBJ1-2	NA
TGTGCCAGTAATACCGGGACAGCCTACAATGAGCAGTTCTTC	CASNTGTAYNEQFF	NA	TRBV19	TRBJ2-1	TRBD1
TGTGCCAGTCAGACAGCAACTAATGAAAAACTGTTTTTT	CASQTATNEKLFF	NA	TRBV19	TRBJ1-4	NA
TGTGCCAGCAGCTCTAGCACTAGTAGGGCTTTCTTT	CASSSSTSRAFF	NA	TRBV7-2	TRBJ1-1	NA
TGTGCCAGCTCACCTACAGGGGGCACGGGGGATTCACCCCTCCACTTT	CASSPTGGTGDSPLHF	NA	TRBV18	TRBJ1-6	TRBD1
TGCGCCAGCAGCCGGATTGCGGGGGGGTACACTGAAGCTTTCTTT	CASSRIAGGYTEAFF	NA	TRBV5-1	TRBJ1-1	NA
TGTGCCAGCAATCCTAGCGGGGGGACCTACGAGCAGTACTTC	CASNPSGGTYEQYF	NA	TRBV28	TRBJ2-7	TRBD2
TGTGCCAGTCAGGGGCTCTCTGGAAACACCATATATTTT	CASQGLSGNTIYF	NA	TRBV6-5	TRBJ1-3	NA
TGTGCCAGCAGCTTAGCTACACGGACGCGGGTGGCCCAGTACTTC	CASSLATRTRVAQYF	few	TRBV7-8	TRBJ2-5	NA
TGTGCCTGGAGTGATCTCGACAGGGACCGCTTCTTC	CAWSDLDRDRFF	NA	TRBV30	TRBJ2-1	TRBD1
TGTGCCATCAAAGTAAGAGAAAATTCACCCCTCCACTTT	CAIKVRENSPLHF	NA	TRBV10-3	TRBJ1-6	NA
TGTGCCAGCTCACCGGGGGGACGTATCAATCAGCCCCAGCATTTT	CASSPGGRINQPQHF	NA	TRBV18	TRBJ1-5	NA
TGTGCCAGTAAGTTCAGAAGGGACACTTCACCCCTCCACTTT	CASKFRRDTSPLHF	NA	TRBV19	TRBJ1-6	NA
TGTGCCAGCAGCCAAGAATACAGGGCTATCTATGGCTACACCTTC	CASSQEYRAIYGYTF	NA	TRBV14	TRBJ1-2	NA
TGTGCCAGCAGCGCGTACAGGGACTACACCTTC	CASSAYRDYTF	once	TRBV5-6	TRBJ1-2	NA
TGCGCCAGCAGCCCCGCACCGGCGGGGGGGGCCGAGACCCAGTACTTC	CASSPAPAGGAETQYF	NA	TRBV5-1	TRBJ2-5	TRBD2
TGTGCCAGCAGTAACTTCGGACAGCCCCGGGAGACCCAGTACTTC	CASSNFGQPRETQYF	NA	TRBV6-2/TRBV6-3	TRBJ2-5	NA
TGTGCCAGCAGTTCAGGGACAGGGGGCGGGATATCTGGCTACACCTTC	CASSSGTGGGISGYTF	NA	TRBV27	TRBJ1-2	TRBD1
TGCGCCAGCAGCTCCCAACCCCTCCGTCAGGATGGAACAGATACGCAGTATTTT	CASSSQPLRQDGTDTQYF	NA	TRBV5-1	TRBJ2-3	NA
TGTGCCAGCAGCCAAGAGGAGACAGGGGGCGCCGAGACCCAGTACTTC	CASSQEETGGAETQYF	NA	TRBV3-1/TRBV3-2	TRBJ2-5	TRBD1
TGTGCCAGCAGCCCACTAGGTAGTAGCCAAGAGACCCAGTACTTC	CASSPLGSSQETQYF	once	TRBV7-7	TRBJ2-5	NA
TGTGCCAGCAGCCCAGATCTAGGGGCCGTCTACGAGCAGTACTTC	CASSPDLGAVYEQYF	NA	TRBV7-8	TRBJ2-7	NA
TGTGCCATGGGGTTGGGACAGGGGGCGTTCGGGGCCCAGCATTTT	CAMGLGQGAFGAQHF	NA	TRBV2	TRBJ1-5	TRBD1
TGTGCCAGCAGCTTAGAATCGCGGGGTACGCAGTATTTT	CASSLESRGTQYF	NA	TRBV11-2	TRBJ2-3	NA
TGTGCCAGCACCCCAAGCGGTATCAATGAGCAGTTCTTC	CASTPSGINEQFF	NA	TRBV7-9	TRBJ2-1	NA
TGTGCCAGTAGTATGCCCGGGAACAAAATCGAAGCTTTCTTT	CASSMPGNKIEAFF	NA	TRBV19	TRBJ1-1	NA
TGCGCCAGCAGCCCAGTGGGGGGAGGAGTGAACGAGCAGTACTTC	CASSPVGGGVNEQYF	NA	TRBV5-1	TRBJ2-7	NA
TGTGCCAGCAGTTTCCGGACAGGCTATGGCTACACCTTC	CASSFRTGYGYTF	NA	TRBV12-3/TRBV12-4	TRBJ1-2	TRBD1
TGTGCCAGCAGCGTACAGATGAATTCACCCCTCCACTTT	CASSVQMNSPLHF	NA	TRBV9	TRBJ1-6	NA